The 21 T cell receptor beta chains listed next were all sequenced from one sample in a study of T cell clonality in common variable immunodeficiency (dated by TCRdb to the mid-2010s). The library came from the immunoSEQ multiplex PCR assay. TCRdb provides this immuneACCESS table in a form limited to in-frame rearrangements. Some clones are lacking; in checked studies, under half of them reflect an unresolved V gene, and why the rest are absent is not known. Across this sample, 30,000 to 45,000 clones were tabulated and none appeared just once. 2.5% to 3.5% of the sample is held by the ten biggest clonotypes. The sample taken for sequencing was peripheral blood mononuclear cells. Receptors originate from a person aged 18 to 70 in good health.

This clone was counted at least ten times. The read ends 3 residues before the CDR3 terminus; that terminus is restored from the germline J gene. This chain connects TRBV7-3 to TRBJ2-3, with 12 bases identical to TRBD2. After removal of 0 bases from V and 0 bases from J, the junction contained 4 bases not matched to a gene. Germline loops: CDR1 SGHTA, CDR2 FQGTGA. This CDR3 is built from 18 residues. The sequenced part of the CDR3 DNA is TGTGCCAGCAGCTTAACACCCGGGACTAGCGGGAGCACAGATACG. Translated, it gives CASSLTPGTSGSTDT. The entire CDR3 protein reads CASSLTPGTSGSTDTQYF.

This clone appeared a few times. The CDR3 end lies 3 residues beyond the end of the read and is filled in from the germline J gene. Other nucleotide sequences in the sample specify the same CDR3. The chain links TRBV7-3 to TRBJ2-2; 7 bases fit TRBD1. Germline CDR1 SGHTA, CDR2 FQGTGA. This CDR3 comprises 13 residues. The covered CDR3 bases are TGTGCCAGCAGCTTACAGGGGGATTCGCCG. Encoded protein: CASSLQGDSP. The CDR3 in full is CASSLQGDSPLFF.

Many counts were recorded for this clone. The read terminates 3 residues before the CDR3 end, so the remaining end is supplied by the germline J gene. This chain links TRBV2 with TRBJ2-5, with D tentatively TRBD1 (5 bases). Germline assignment: CDR1 SNHLY and CDR2 FYNNEI. V shed 4 bases and J shed 5 bases, with 17 bases lying between them. The CDR3 covers 15 residues. The CDR3 DNA, read in part, is TGTGCCAGCAGTGGAGGTTTAGGGGTTGGGGAGACC. This sequence encodes CASSGGLGVGET. The full CDR3 protein is CASSGGLGVGETQYF.

This clone was recorded many times. With the read ending 3 residues before the CDR3 end, the germline J gene is used to fill in that end. The genes are TRBV20-1 and TRBJ1-2; 7 bases agree with TRBD1. This CDR3 has 12 amino acids. V was clipped by 1 base and J by 7 bases; unmatched bases: 3. Germline V gene data show CDR1 as DFQATT and CDR2 as SNEGSKA (reference sequence). The chain's CDR3 is CSARGTGGGYTF. The covered CDR3 bases are TGCAGTGCTAGAGGGACAGGTGGTGGC.

This clone has more than one count but fewer than ten. The CDR3 end lies 3 residues beyond the end of the read and is filled in from the germline J gene. The genes are TRBV19 and TRBJ1-2, with a weak D call TRBD1 (6 bases). Germline V CDR1 and CDR2: LNHDA, SQIVND (reference sequence). This CDR3 is 16 amino acids long. The sequenced CDR3 bases are TGTGCCAGTAGTAGGACTAGCGGGAGAAGGACAGATACC. Translated: CASSRTSGRRTDT. The entire CDR3 is CASSRTSGRRTDTYTF.

This clone has at least ten counts. The read falls 3 residues short of the CDR3 end, and the missing part is taken from the germline J gene. The V and J genes are TRBV7-2 and TRBJ2-7; 7 bases match TRBD2. CDR3 length equals 14 residues. V shed 4 bases, J shed 2 bases, and the junction held 5 bases outside the gene matches. Germline V gene data show CDR1 as SGHTA and CDR2 as FQGNSA. The CDR3 here is CASSYSSGTYEQYF. Partial CDR3 DNA: TGTGCCAGCAGCTACTCTAGCGGTACCTACGAG.

To note about this clone: The read gets to within 3 residues of the CDR3 end, and the germline J gene fills in the rest. The genes are TRBV5-1 and TRBJ2-3; 7 bases agree with TRBD1. The J segment lost 0 bases and the V segment lost 1 base, leaving 5 bases of the junction unmatched. This CDR3 is 16 amino acids long. From germline, CDR1 is SGHRS and CDR2 YFSETQ. The CDR3: CASSLMRTGSTDTQYF. CDR3 DNA (partial): TGCGCCAGCAGCTTGATGCGGACAGGAAGCACAGATACG. The entire variable domain, with the rest obtained from reference TRBV5-1 and TRBJ2-3, is as follows: KAGVTQTPRYLIKTRGQQVTLSCSPISGHRSVSWYQQTPGQGLQFLFEYFSETQRNKGNFPGRFSGRQFSNSRSEMNVSTLELGDSALYLCASSLMRTGSTDTQYFGPGTRLTVL.

Many counts were recorded for this clone. The missing CDR3 end, 3 residues past where the read stops, is filled in from the germline J gene. The genes are TRBV5-1 and TRBJ2-3; no clear D. This CDR3 region has 15 residues. V was cut by 1 base and J by 2 bases, with 11 bases left in between. Germline V CDR1 and CDR2: SGHRS, YFSETQ. Incomplete CDR3 DNA: TGCGCCAGCAGCTTGTCCGCCAGTCCCACAGATACG. Translated: CASSLSASPTDT. The full CDR3 is CASSLSASPTDTQYF.

The table lists this clone with many counts. Read data end 3 residues before the CDR3 end; the end is taken from the germline J gene. The V gene is TRBV18, the J gene TRBJ2-2; 7 bases align to TRBD1. CDR1 is KGHSH, CDR2 LQKENI, per germline. CDR3 length: 16 residues. V lost 1 base to trimming and J lost 6 bases; unmatched junction nucleotides: 8. The part of the CDR3 DNA that was read is TGTGCCAGCTCACCACATAGGGACAGTATTCCCGGGGAG. Residues: CASSPHRDSIPGE. The whole CDR3 is CASSPHRDSIPGELFF.

Note on this clone: Read coverage stops 3 residues before the CDR3 terminus; the germline J gene supplies the remainder. The chain is built from TRBV19 and TRBJ2-7, with 7 bases lining up with TRBD1. This CDR3 region has 15 residues. Germline values: CDR1 LNHDA, CDR2 SQIVND (reference sequence). J lost 3 bases, V lost 7 bases, and 12 bases had no gene match. CDR3 sequence reads: CASTRTSGTVYEQYF. The CDR3 DNA, read in part, is TGTGCCAGTACTCGCACGTCCGGGACAGTCTACGAG.

There are many counts of this clone. The CDR3 end is not reached by the read, which stops 3 residues before it; the germline J gene fills it in. The chain employs TRBV29-1 and TRBJ2-2; 8 nucleotides match TRBD2. V trimming: 7 bases; J trimming: 3 bases; junction bases outside the gene matches: 7. Germline CDR1 is SQVTM and CDR2 is ANQGSEA. This CDR3 is built from 14 residues. The CDR3 loop is CSAREGGDTGELFF. CDR3 bases read: TGCAGCGCCCGGGAGGGCGGGGACACCGGGGAG.

This clone was counted ten times or more. The CDR3 end lies 3 residues beyond the end of the read and is filled in from the germline J gene. The V call is TRBV29-1, the J call TRBJ2-3; D might be TRBD2 (6 bases). CDR3 length equals 15 residues. With 4 bases removed from V and 1 base from J, the gap between germline ends came to 15 bases. CDR1 and CDR2 (germline): SQVTM, ANQGSEA. The CDR3 here is CSVVPAGRRTDTQYF. Partial CDR3 DNA: TGCAGCGTTGTCCCCGCGGGGAGGCGCACAGATACG.

This clone was recorded many times. The sequence runs out 3 residues before the end of the CDR3; the remainder is reconstructed from the germline J gene. This chain joins TRBV20-1 and TRBJ2-1; 9 bases are shared with TRBD2. The ends lost 1 base at V and 6 bases at J; junction bases unmatched: 7. The germline V gene has CDR1 DFQATT and CDR2 SNEGSKA (reference sequence). This CDR3 has 15 amino acids. CDR3 DNA (partial): TGCAGTGCTAGAGGGAGGCTAGCGGGGCCCAATGAG. Amino acid sequence: CSARGRLAGPNE. The CDR3 in its entirety is CSARGRLAGPNEQFF.

This clone has just a few counts. The sequenced fragment ends 3 residues before the CDR3 boundary, so the rest is inferred from the germline J gene. The gene calls are TRBV5-1 and TRBJ2-3, with TRBD1 as a possible D gene (6 bases). The CDR3 has 13 amino acids. CDR1 is SGHRS and CDR2 is YFSETQ in the germline V gene. This CDR3 reads CASNPGQQETQYF. CDR3 bases read: TGCGCCAGCAACCCAGGACAGCAAGAGACG. The whole variable domain, remainder taken from reference TRBV5-1 and TRBJ2-3, is KAGVTQTPRYLIKTRGQQVTLSCSPISGHRSVSWYQQTPGQGLQFLFEYFSETQRNKGNFPGRFSGRQFSNSRSEMNVSTLELGDSALYLCASNPGQQETQYFGPGTRLTVL.

This clone was detected ten times or more. The CDR3 is cut off 3 residues early in the read; its end comes from the germline J gene. The genes are TRBV10-3 and TRBJ2-1; 10 bases fit TRBD2. Germline V gene sequence: CDR1 ENHRY, CDR2 SYGVKD. The CDR3 is 16 amino acids. J was trimmed by 3 bases and V by 5 bases; bases with no gene match: 7. The DNA read from the CDR3 is TGTGCCATCAGTCGAACTAGCGGGATGGGCTACAATGAG. Its translation is CAISRTSGMGYNE. The whole CDR3 sequence is CAISRTSGMGYNEQFF.

In regard to this clone: The read stops 3 residues short of the end of the CDR3; the missing end is completed from the germline J gene. V and J are TRBV5-4 and TRBJ2-7; possibly TRBD1 for D (6 bases). Trimming stripped 7 bases from V and 1 base from J, with 15 bases between. CDR1 SGHNT and CDR2 YYREEE come from the germline V gene (reference sequence). CDR3 length: 14 residues. Partial CDR3 DNA: TGTGCCAGCGCCCGGGACAAGGGATCCTACGAG. It encodes CASARDKGSYE. The full CDR3 protein is CASARDKGSYEQYF.

At least ten counts were recorded for this clone. The read finishes 3 residues shy of the CDR3 end, and the germline J gene is used to complete it. V and J are TRBV6-1 and TRBJ2-1; D is unclear. Germline-derived CDR1 and CDR2 are MNHNS and SASEGT. The CDR3 is made up of 12 amino acids. V lost 1 base and J 9 bases, leaving 7 bases between the germline ends. CDR3 DNA (partial): TGTGCCAGCAGTGAAGGACCGGGTGAG. Encoded protein: CASSEGPGE. The CDR3 as a whole reads CASSEGPGEQFF.

This clone came up many times. The CDR3: CSARDRGFTYNEQFF. Partial CDR3 DNA: TGCAGTGCTAGAGATCGGGGATTCACCTACAATGAG. This chain joins TRBV20-1 and TRBJ2-1, with D tentatively TRBD2 (5 bases). The sequence runs out 3 residues before the end of the CDR3; the remainder is reconstructed from the germline J gene. Germline V CDR1 and CDR2: DFQATT, SNEGSKA (reference sequence). There are 15 residues in the CDR3. The V and J ends lost 0 bases and 2 bases respectively, with 11 bases between them.

Many counts were recorded for this clone. From the germline J gene comes the end of the CDR3, since the read stops 3 residues before it. This chain connects TRBV7-6 to TRBJ2-7, with TRBD1 matching 7 bases. Germline V gene lookup returns CDR1 SGHVS and CDR2 FNYEAQ. V was clipped by 1 base and J by 3 bases; unmatched bases: 12. The CDR3 has 17 residues. The CDR3 loop is CASSLGGGDRPFYEQYF. CDR3 DNA (partial): TGTGCCAGCAGCTTAGGGGGTGGGGACAGACCTTTCTACGAG.

This clone came up many times. Read data end 3 residues before the CDR3 end; the end is taken from the germline J gene. This chain connects TRBV4-1 to TRBJ2-5; unclear D gene. Deletions cut 0 bases from V and 3 bases from J, with 5 bases between. The CDR3 sequence is 13 residues long. Germline V gene sequence: CDR1 MGHRA, CDR2 YSYEKL. The DNA read from the CDR3 is TGCGCCAGCAGCCAAGAGGCGGAAGAGACC. The encoded protein is CASSQEAEET. In full, the CDR3 is CASSQEAEETQYF.

About this clone itself: Coverage ceases 3 residues before the CDR3 finishes, and the germline J gene fills in the end. The V call is TRBV30, the J call TRBJ2-2, with a tentative D call TRBD2 (6 bases). CDR1 is GTSNPN, CDR2 SVGIG, per germline (reference sequence). The CDR3 has 12 residues. CDR3 bases read: TGTGCCTGGAGTCCCCGGACTAAAACG. This encodes CAWSPRTKT. The full-length CDR3 reads as CAWSPRTKTLFF. The whole variable domain, filled in from reference TRBV30 and TRBJ2-2, reads SQTIHQWPATLVQPVGSPLSLECTVEGTSNPNLYWYRQAAGRGLQLLFYSVGIGQISSEVPQNLSASRPQDRQFILSSKKLLLSDSGFYLCAWSPRTKTLFFGEGSRLTVL.